This TCR beta chain stems from a study of PD-1 blockade in classical Hodgkin lymphoma. Study conclusions and caveats: Although disease activity or prior therapy may be involved, causes of the repertoire differences remain undefined. Diminished baseline TCR diversity has been reported in newly diagnosed patients relative to healthy donors.

By share, this clone counts as medium-sized. The antigen is unknown. This table comes from immunoSEQ multiplex PCR, and its TCRdb copy is limited to in-frame clones, with some not included. This sample has thousands of clones, with roughly 79% found just once. Time point indicated: newly diagnosed, previously untreated cHL patient sample. What served as comparison were PBMCs in newly diagnosed, untreated classical Hodgkin lymphoma. This CDR3 is built from 14 residues. V was trimmed by 4 bases and J by 3 bases, leaving 13 bases between them. The germline V gene encodes CDR1 SGHRS and CDR2 YFSETQ. The chain recombines TRBV5-1 with TRBJ1-2; tentative D call: TRBD1 (6 bases). This clonotype was sampled from a human donor with classical Hodgkin lymphoma. The specimen was peripheral blood mononuclear cells (PBMCs). For the CDR3, the DNA is TGCGCCAGCAGCCCGACGGGGGGGCACTATGGCTACACCTTC. Protein sequence: CASSPTGGHYGYTF. Full variable domain (rest looked up from reference TRBV5-1 and TRBJ1-2): KAGVTQTPRYLIKTRGQQVTLSCSPISGHRSVSWYQQTPGQGLQFLFEYFSETQRNKGNFPGRFSGRQFSNSRSEMNVSTLELGDSALYLCASSPTGGHYGYTFGSGTRLTVV.